One and the same sample provided the 26 T cell receptor beta chains below, sequenced in a study of vaccination and CD4 T cells after COVID-19 (dated by TCRdb to between 2021 and 2024). This specimen's treatment or condition label, interpreted: roughly 11-day PBMC culture with coronavirus spike peptide pools or control peptides (ViraFEST assay). Libraries came from PCR. Sequencing was carried out with an Illumina iSeq 100. TCR sequencing of DNA from cultured CD4+ T cells used the Oncomine TCR Beta short-read assay at the Johns Hopkins FTIC core. TCRdb reprocessed the public reads (quality trimming at Q25 with fastp, clone calling with MiXCR) and kept in-frame beta chains. Rows with a matching CDR3 protein are joined into one entry that keeps the most common DNA and genes. The sample contains tens of thousands of distinct CDR3 sequences, approximately 40% of them found a single time. The top ten clones comprise 2.5% to 3% of the sample.

No antigen has been identified for these receptors. The sequences come from CD4+ T cells from blood, cultured in vitro, collected after SARS-CoV-2 vaccination. All receptors come from a human donor who had recovered from COVID-19.

The chain couples TRBV7-8 to TRBJ2-1; TRBD1 is a possible D gene (6 bases). Trimming stripped 4 bases from V and 3 bases from J, with 16 bases between. Germline V gene sequence: CDR1 SGHVS, CDR2 FQNEAQ. This CDR3 comprises 16 residues. CDR3 protein: CASSSGQGSLYNEQFF. In nucleotides, the CDR3 is TGTGCCAGCAGCTCGGGACAAGGATCACTCTACAATGAGCAGTTCTTC.

The chain recombines TRBV6-1 with TRBJ1-5, with a tentative D call TRBD1 (5 bases). V dropped 4 bases and J dropped 7 bases, with 14 bases sitting between them. Germline CDR1 and CDR2: MNHNS and SASEGT. This CDR3 is 14 amino acids long. The CDR3 here is CASSVEDTRQPQHF. CDR3 nucleotide sequence: TGTGCCAGCAGTGTCGAGGACACACGGCAGCCCCAGCATTTT.

The V gene is TRBV9, the J gene TRBJ2-1; D uncertain. The germline V gene encodes CDR1 SGDLS and CDR2 YYNGEE. V was pared by 4 bases and J by 5 bases, with 16 bases between. The CDR3 totals 15 residues. The CDR3 DNA reads as TGTGCCAGCAGCCCCACGTTAATCGGCGACAATGAGCAGTTCTTC. Its translation: CASSPTLIGDNEQFF.

J is TRBJ1-1 and V is TRBV4-2; D gene uncertain. The CDR3 runs 14 residues. V lost 0 bases to trimming and J lost 1 base, with 6 bases between them. Germline values: CDR1 LGHNA, CDR2 YNFKEQ. The chain's CDR3 is CASSQDRSNTEAFF. CDR3 nucleotides: TGTGCCAGCAGCCAAGATCGCTCGAACACTGAAGCTTTCTTT.

This chain uses TRBV28 with TRBJ1-5; no firm D call. CDR1 and CDR2 (germline): MDHEN, SYDVKM. The V gene lost 6 bases and the J gene lost 6 bases, with 12 bases spanning the gap. CDR3 length: 13 residues. CDR3: CASSRSPSQPQHF. CDR3 DNA sequence: TGTGCCAGCAGCCGGTCCCCCAGTCAGCCCCAGCATTTT.

This chain connects TRBV7-2 to TRBJ2-2; 8 positions match TRBD2. The CDR3 is 14 residues long. CDR1 SGHTA and CDR2 FQGNSA come from the germline V gene. Trimming took 4 bases from V and 3 from J; bases not matched to a gene: 1. The CDR3 spells CASSSGGDTGELFF. CDR3 nucleotides: TGTGCCAGCAGCTCGGGGGGGGACACCGGGGAGCTGTTTTTT.

A few counts support this clonotype. V gene TRBV2 combines with J gene TRBJ1-5, with D uncertain. CDR1 is SNHLY and CDR2 is FYNNEI in the germline V gene. Trimming cost V 6 bases and J 4 bases, with 16 bases left between them. This CDR3 has 15 amino acids. CDR3 protein: CASRWAPLGNQPQHF. The CDR3 region has the DNA TGTGCCAGCAGATGGGCCCCCCTCGGGAATCAGCCCCAGCATTTT.

The table lists this clonotype with a few counts. The chain carries TRBV20-1 and TRBJ1-6; no definite D call. Germline CDR1 is DFQATT and CDR2 is SNEGSKA (reference sequence). The length of the CDR3 is 15 residues. Trimming cost V 4 bases and J 6 bases, with 16 bases left between them. CDR3 coding DNA: TGCAGTGCTAACTCCGAGGCGTACAGTAATTCACCCCTCCACTTT. It specifies CSANSEAYSNSPLHF.

In its sample, this clonotype was seen a few times. V and J are TRBV7-2 and TRBJ1-5; no clear D. This CDR3 contains 15 residues. CDR1 is SGHTA, CDR2 FQGNSA, per germline. The ends were cut back, 1 base at V and 6 bases at J, with 13 bases in the middle. The CDR3 loop reads CASSLVSSGGQPQHF. The CDR3 region has the DNA TGTGCCAGCAGCTTAGTGTCCTCCGGAGGTCAGCCCCAGCATTTT.

This clonotype was counted only a few times. The V and J genes are TRBV20-1 and TRBJ1-5, with TRBD1 identical over 9 bases. The CDR3 is 17 amino acids. The V gene's germline CDR1 is DFQATT and CDR2 SNEGSKA (reference sequence). CDR3 loop: CSVTTGTGKGSNQPQHF. The CDR3 nucleotides read TGCAGCGTAACAACCGGGACAGGGAAGGGTAGCAATCAGCCCCAGCATTTT.

This clonotype showed up just once. This sequence joins TRBV7-9 and TRBJ1-1, with a possible D match to TRBD1 (5 bases). The germline gives CDR1 SEHNR, CDR2 FQNEAQ (reference sequence). V was trimmed by 1 base and J by 0 bases, leaving 15 bases between them. CDR3 length: 17 residues. The CDR3 loop reads CASSLVQGEAMNTEAFF. CDR3 in DNA: TGTGCCAGCAGCTTAGTACAAGGGGAGGCCATGAACACTGAAGCTTTCTTT.

This clonotype was counted a few times. The rearrangement joins TRBV27 to TRBJ1-3; D is unclear. CDR1 and CDR2 from the germline V gene are MNHEY and SMNVEV (reference sequence). V shed 7 bases and J shed 4 bases, with 11 bases lying between them. CDR3 length: 13 amino acids. CDR3 sequence: CASKQVAGNTIYF. The CDR3 nucleotides are TGTGCCAGCAAGCAGGTAGCAGGAAACACCATATATTTT.

This clonotype turned up a few times. The chain is built from TRBV19 and TRBJ1-5, with 7 bases fitting TRBD1. This CDR3 spans 16 amino acids. Unmatched junction bases numbered 7, after V lost 3 bases and J lost 2 bases. Germline CDR1 LNHDA, CDR2 SQIVND (reference sequence). CDR3 in DNA: TGTGCCAGTAGTATTAGTCGCCAGGGGGGCAATCAGCCCCAGCATTTT. Its translation: CASSISRQGGNQPQHF.

V and J are TRBV5-1 and TRBJ2-3, with D perhaps matching TRBD2 (5 bases). There are 13 residues in the CDR3. Trimming cost V 5 bases and J 2 bases, with 9 bases left between them. Germline CDR1 SGHRS, CDR2 YFSETQ. The CDR3, as DNA: TGCGCCAGCAGTCAGGAGGACACAGATACGCAGTATTTT. Translating it yields CASSQEDTDTQYF.

This clonotype was counted a few times. J is TRBJ1-1 and V is TRBV14; D remains unclear. CDR3 length: 13 residues. The V and J ends lost 1 base and 1 base respectively, with 4 bases between them. Germline-derived CDR1 and CDR2 are SGHDN and FVKESK. Here the CDR3 reads CASSQGPNTEAFF. The CDR3 DNA is TGTGCCAGCAGCCAAGGACCGAACACTGAAGCTTTCTTT.

This clonotype was counted between two and nine times. This chain joins TRBV10-3 and TRBJ2-7, with D perhaps matching TRBD2 (6 bases). The CDR3 has 14 residues. V was cut by 5 bases and J by 5 bases, with 16 bases left in between. Germline assignment: CDR1 ENHRY and CDR2 SYGVKD. CDR3: CAISLRGLSDEQYF. CDR3 DNA sequence: TGTGCCATCAGTTTGCGGGGCCTCAGCGACGAGCAGTACTTC.

The rearrangement uses TRBV11-3 and TRBJ2-3; possibly TRBD2 for D (8 bases). V dropped 7 bases and J dropped 5 bases, with 19 bases sitting between them. CDR3 size: 15 residues. The V gene's germline CDR1 is SGHNT and CDR2 YENEEA. Here the CDR3 reads CASTGGAGEGDTQYF. The CDR3 DNA follows: TGTGCCAGCACAGGGGGAGCGGGGGAAGGAGATACGCAGTATTTT.

This clonotype was observed a handful of times. The chain links TRBV7-2 to TRBJ1-2; 7 bases align to TRBD1. Per the germline V gene, CDR1 is SGHTA and CDR2 is FQGNSA. This CDR3 comprises 14 residues. V lost 2 bases, J lost 2 bases, and 2 bases stayed unmatched. CDR3 residues: CASSLQGENYGYTF. The CDR3 DNA is TGTGCCAGCAGCTTACAGGGGGAGAACTATGGCTACACCTTC.

The chain joins TRBV19 to TRBJ1-1; D call uncertain. Germline CDR1 is LNHDA and CDR2 is SQIVND (reference sequence). CDR3 length equals 15 residues. Between the trimmed V and J ends, which lost 3 bases and 4 bases, there was a span of 15 bases. In nucleotides, the CDR3 is TGTGCCAGTAGTATCTCCGGGTCCCGCCCCACTGAAGCTTTCTTT. It translates to CASSISGSRPTEAFF.

Here the CDR3 reads CASSSAAPFEAFF. CDR3 sequence (DNA): TGTGCCAGTAGCTCGGCAGCACCTTTTGAAGCTTTCTTT. The J gene is TRBJ1-1, the V gene TRBV19; D remains unclear. Trimming took off 6 bases at V and 7 bases at J, with 15 bases between the two ends. CDR3 length equals 13 residues. The V gene's germline CDR1 is LNHDA and CDR2 SQIVND (reference sequence). Together with reference TRBV19 and TRBJ1-1, the CDR3 gives the full variable domain: DGGITQSPKYLFRKEGQNVTLSCEQNLNHDAMYWYRQDPGQGLRLIYYSQIVNDFQKGDIAEGYSVSREKKESFPLTVTSAQKNPTAFYLCASSSAAPFEAFFGQGTRLTVV.

This clonotype showed up just once. One end of the junction fails to match germline, which may point to a read error. V usage is TRBV7-2 and J usage is TRBJ2-5, with no clear D. In germline, CDR1 is SGHTA, CDR2 FQGNSA. The CDR3 loop spans 11 amino acids. CDR3 residues: CASSLKEAQYF. CDR3 nucleotides: TGTGCCAGCAGCTTGAAAGAGGCCCAGTACTTC.

V is TRBV10-3 and J is TRBJ2-3; 9 nucleotides line up with TRBD2. This CDR3 spans 14 amino acids. V lost 9 bases to trimming and J lost 2 bases; unmatched junction nucleotides: 6. Germline lookup yields CDR1 ENHRY and CDR2 SYGVKD. The DNA of the CDR3 is TGTGCCATAGCGATAGCGGGAGTCACAGATACGCAGTATTTT. It translates to CAIAIAGVTDTQYF.

This clonotype was counted only a few times. The rearrangement uses TRBV20-1 and TRBJ1-3, with no clear D. The CDR3 totals 15 residues. V lost 5 bases to trimming and J lost 3 bases, with 17 bases between them. The germline V gene has CDR1 DFQATT and CDR2 SNEGSKA (reference sequence). CDR3 region: CSASYLPGFGNTIYF. CDR3 nucleotide sequence: TGCAGTGCTTCCTACTTACCCGGGTTTGGAAACACCATATATTTT.

This clonotype has more than one count but fewer than ten. The chain is built from TRBV27 and TRBJ2-7; 12 bases align to TRBD1. The V gene end was trimmed by 3 bases and the J gene end by 6 bases; junction bases not matched to a gene: 12. The CDR3 has 17 amino acids. Per the germline V gene, CDR1 is MNHEY and CDR2 is SMNVEV (reference sequence). CDR3 coding DNA: TGTGCCAGCAGTTTTGGGACAGGGGGCGCTTGGTCTACCGAGCAGTACTTC. It specifies CASSFGTGGAWSTEQYF.

This clonotype turned up a few times. The V and J genes are TRBV6-5 and TRBJ1-1; weak D call: TRBD1 (6 bases). Germline assignment: CDR1 MNHEY and CDR2 SVGAGI. The germline V and J ends were trimmed by 0 bases and 7 bases, with 15 bases remaining between them. This CDR3 spans 15 amino acids. CDR3 loop: CASSYSLQGPGEAFF. For the CDR3, the DNA is TGTGCCAGCAGTTACTCGTTACAGGGCCCGGGTGAAGCTTTCTTT.

The chain combines TRBV2 with TRBJ1-2, with 8 bases that match TRBD1. The CDR3 is 16 residues long. The germline CDR1 and CDR2 sequences are SNHLY and FYNNEI. Trimming at V came to 5 bases and at J to 6 bases, leaving 14 bases not matched to a gene. In DNA form, the CDR3 reads TGTGCCAGCAGTACTCAGGGGCAGGGGGCTGGAGATGGCTACACCTTC. Protein sequence: CASSTQGQGAGDGYTF.